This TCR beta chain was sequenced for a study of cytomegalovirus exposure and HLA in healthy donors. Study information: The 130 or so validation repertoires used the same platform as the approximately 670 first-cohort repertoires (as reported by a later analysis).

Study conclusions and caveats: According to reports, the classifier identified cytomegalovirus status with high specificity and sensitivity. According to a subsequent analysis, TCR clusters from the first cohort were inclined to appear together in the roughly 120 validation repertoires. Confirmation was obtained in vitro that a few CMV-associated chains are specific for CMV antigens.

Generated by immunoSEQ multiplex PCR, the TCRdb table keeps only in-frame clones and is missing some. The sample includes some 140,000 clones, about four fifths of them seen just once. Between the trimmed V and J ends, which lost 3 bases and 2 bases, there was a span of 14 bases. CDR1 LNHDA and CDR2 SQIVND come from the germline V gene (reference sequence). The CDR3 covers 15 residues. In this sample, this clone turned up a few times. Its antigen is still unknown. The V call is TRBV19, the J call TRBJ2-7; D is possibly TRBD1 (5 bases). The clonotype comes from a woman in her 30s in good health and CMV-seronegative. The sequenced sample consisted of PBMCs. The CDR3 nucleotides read TGTGCCAGTAGTATTTCTTTGGCCAGGGCCTACGAGCAGTACTTC. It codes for CASSISLARAYEQYF.